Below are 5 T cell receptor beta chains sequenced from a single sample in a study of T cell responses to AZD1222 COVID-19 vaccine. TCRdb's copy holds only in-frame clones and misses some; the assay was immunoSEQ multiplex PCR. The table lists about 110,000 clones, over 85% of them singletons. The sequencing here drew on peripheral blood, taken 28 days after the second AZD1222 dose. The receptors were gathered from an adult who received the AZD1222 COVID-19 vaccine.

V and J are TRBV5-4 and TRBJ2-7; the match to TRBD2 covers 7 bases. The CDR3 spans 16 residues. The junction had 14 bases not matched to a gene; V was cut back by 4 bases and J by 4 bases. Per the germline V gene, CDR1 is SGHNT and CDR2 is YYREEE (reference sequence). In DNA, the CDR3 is TGTGCCAGCAGCCGGGGAGGGCGGCAGGGCGAGTACGAGCAGTACTTC. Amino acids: CASSRGGRQGEYEQYF.

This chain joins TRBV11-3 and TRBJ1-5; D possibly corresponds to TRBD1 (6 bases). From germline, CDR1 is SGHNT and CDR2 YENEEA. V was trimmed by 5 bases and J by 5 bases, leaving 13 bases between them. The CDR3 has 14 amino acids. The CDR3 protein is CASSKAGDHQPQHF. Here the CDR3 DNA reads TGTGCCAGCAGCAAAGCAGGGGATCATCAGCCCCAGCATTTT.

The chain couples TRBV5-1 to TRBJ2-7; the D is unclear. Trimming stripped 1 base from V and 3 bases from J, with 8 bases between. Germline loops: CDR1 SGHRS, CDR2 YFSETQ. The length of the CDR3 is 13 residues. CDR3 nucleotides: TGCGCCAGCAGCTTGTCACAAAACTACGAGCAGTACTTC. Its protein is CASSLSQNYEQYF.

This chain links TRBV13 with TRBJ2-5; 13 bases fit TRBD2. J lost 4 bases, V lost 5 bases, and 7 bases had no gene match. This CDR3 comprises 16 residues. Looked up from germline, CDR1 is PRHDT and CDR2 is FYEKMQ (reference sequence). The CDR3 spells CASSPGLAGVRETQYF. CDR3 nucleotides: TGTGCCAGCAGCCCCGGACTAGCGGGAGTCCGAGAGACCCAGTACTTC.

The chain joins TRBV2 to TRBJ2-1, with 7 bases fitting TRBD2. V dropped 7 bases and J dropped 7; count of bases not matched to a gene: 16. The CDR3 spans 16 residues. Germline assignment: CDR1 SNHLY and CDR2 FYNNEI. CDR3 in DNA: TGTGCCAGCATCTTTGGCGGGAGTGTTTGGAGGAATGAGCAGTTCTTC. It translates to CASIFGGSVWRNEQFF.